The source of this TCR beta chain is a study of graft-versus-host responses after intestinal transplantation. Study overall: Among the recipients, transplants were multivisceral, liver-intestinal, or isolated intestinal. Anti-thymocyte globulin induction, then tacrolimus and steroids for 3 to 4 years, went to all recipients. Study-wide points: With peak circulating GvH clone levels came an association with early post-transplant HvG declines. Patients with graft-donor T cell macrochimerism had high graft-versus-host to host-versus-graft clonal ratios in allografts.

The sample holds one count of this clone. No antigen is known for it. Germline V gene sequence: CDR1 SEHNR, CDR2 FQNEAQ (reference sequence). This CDR3 region has 17 residues. The junction had 11 bases not matched to a gene; V was cut back by 3 bases and J by 1 base. Libraries were prepared by immunoSEQ multiplex PCR; TCRdb keeps only in-frame clonotypes and omits some of them. Of fewer than 150,000 clones listed, more than 80% are singletons. This chain uses TRBV7-9 with TRBJ1-1, with 7 bases fitting TRBD1. The sample was unstimulated CD4+ T cells sorted from spleen or lymph node cells, taken before intestinal transplant. The origin of this receptor is a human donor who received an intestinal transplant. The CDR3 reads CASSLILDRAWNTEAFF. The CDR3 coding sequence is TGTGCCAGCAGCTTGATTTTAGACAGGGCGTGGAACACTGAAGCTTTCTTT.